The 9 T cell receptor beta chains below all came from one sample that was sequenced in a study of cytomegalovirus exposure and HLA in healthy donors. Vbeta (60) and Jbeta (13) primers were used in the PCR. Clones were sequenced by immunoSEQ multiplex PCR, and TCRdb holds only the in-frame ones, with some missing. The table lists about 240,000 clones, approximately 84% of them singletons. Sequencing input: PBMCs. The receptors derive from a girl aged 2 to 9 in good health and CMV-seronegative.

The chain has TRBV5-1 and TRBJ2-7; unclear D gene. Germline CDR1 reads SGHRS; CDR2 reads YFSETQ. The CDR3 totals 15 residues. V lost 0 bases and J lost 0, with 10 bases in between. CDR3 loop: CASSLALTDSYEQYF. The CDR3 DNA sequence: TGCGCCAGCAGCTTGGCCCTAACAGACTCCTACGAGCAGTACTTC.

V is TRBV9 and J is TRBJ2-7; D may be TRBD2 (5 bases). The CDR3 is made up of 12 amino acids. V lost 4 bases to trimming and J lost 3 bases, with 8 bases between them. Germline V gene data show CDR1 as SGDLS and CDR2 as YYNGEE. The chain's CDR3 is CASSSRDYEQYF. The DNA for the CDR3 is TGTGCCAGCAGCTCACGGGACTACGAGCAGTACTTC. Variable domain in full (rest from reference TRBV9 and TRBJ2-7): DSGVTQTPKHLITATGQRVTLRCSPRSGDLSVYWYQQSLDQGLQFLIQYYNGEERAKGNILERFSAQQFPDLHSELNLSSLELGDSALYFCASSSRDYEQYFGPGTRLTVT.

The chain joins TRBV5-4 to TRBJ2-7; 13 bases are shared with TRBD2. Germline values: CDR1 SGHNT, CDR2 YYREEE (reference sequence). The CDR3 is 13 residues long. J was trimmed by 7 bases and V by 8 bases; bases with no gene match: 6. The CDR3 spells CASRGLAGSEQYF. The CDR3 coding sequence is TGTGCCAGTAGGGGACTAGCGGGAAGTGAGCAGTACTTC. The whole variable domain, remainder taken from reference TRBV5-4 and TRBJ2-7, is ETGVTQSPTHLIKTRGQQVTLRCSSQSGHNTVSWYQQALGQGPQFIFQYYREEENGRGNFPPRFSGLQFPNYSSELNVNALELDDSALYLCASRGLAGSEQYFGPGTRLTVT.

The CDR3 DNA is TGTGCCTGGAGTTGGGGGGACTCTGGGGCCAACGTCCTGACTTTC. Encoded protein: CAWSWGDSGANVLTF. This chain uses TRBV30 with TRBJ2-6, with D tentatively TRBD2 (6 bases). Germline V gene data show CDR1 as GTSNPN and CDR2 as SVGIG (reference sequence). The CDR3 spans 15 residues. Trimming removed 2 bases from V and 0 bases from J, with 8 bases in between. Full variable domain (remainder filled in from reference TRBV30 and TRBJ2-6): SQTIHQWPATLVQPVGSPLSLECTVEGTSNPNLYWYRQAAGRGLQLLFYSVGIGQISSEVPQNLSASRPQDRQFILSSKKLLLSDSGFYLCAWSWGDSGANVLTFGAGSRLTVL.

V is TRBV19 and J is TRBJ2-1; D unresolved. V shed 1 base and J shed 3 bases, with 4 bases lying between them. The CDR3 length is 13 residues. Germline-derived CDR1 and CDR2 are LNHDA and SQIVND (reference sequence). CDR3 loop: CASSIAIYNEQFF. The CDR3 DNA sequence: TGTGCCAGTAGTATAGCCATCTACAATGAGCAGTTCTTC.

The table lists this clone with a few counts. This chain's CDR3 is CASSLSWTGHQPQHF. In DNA form, the CDR3 reads TGTGCCAGCAGTTTATCATGGACAGGTCATCAGCCCCAGCATTTT. The V gene is TRBV27, the J gene TRBJ1-5, with 7 bases lining up with TRBD1. CDR3 size: 15 residues. Per the germline V gene, CDR1 is MNHEY and CDR2 is SMNVEV (reference sequence). Trimming cost V 0 bases and J 5 bases; bases outside gene matches: 4.

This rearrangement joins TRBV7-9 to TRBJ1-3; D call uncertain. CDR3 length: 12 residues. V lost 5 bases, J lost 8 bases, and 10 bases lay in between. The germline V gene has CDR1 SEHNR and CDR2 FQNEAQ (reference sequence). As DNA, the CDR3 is TGTGCCAGCAGCGAGCTTGGTTACACCATATATTTT. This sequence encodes CASSELGYTIYF. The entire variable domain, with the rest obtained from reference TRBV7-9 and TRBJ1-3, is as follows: DTGVSQNPRHKITKRGQNVTFRCDPISEHNRLYWYRQTLGQGPEFLTYFQNEAQLEKSRLLSDRFSAERPKGSFSTLEIQRTEQGDSAMYLCASSELGYTIYFGEGSWLTVV.

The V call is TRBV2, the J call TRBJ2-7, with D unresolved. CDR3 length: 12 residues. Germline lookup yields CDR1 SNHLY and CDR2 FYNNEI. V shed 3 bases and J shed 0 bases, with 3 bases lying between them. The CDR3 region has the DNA TGTGCCAGCAGTGACCTCTCCTACGAGCAGTACTTC. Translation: CASSDLSYEQYF. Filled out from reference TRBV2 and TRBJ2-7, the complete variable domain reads EPEVTQTPSHQVTQMGQEVILRCVPISNHLYFYWYRQILGQKVEFLVSFYNNEISEKSEIFDDQFSVERPDGSNFTLKIRSTKLEDSAMYFCASSDLSYEQYFGPGTRLTVT.

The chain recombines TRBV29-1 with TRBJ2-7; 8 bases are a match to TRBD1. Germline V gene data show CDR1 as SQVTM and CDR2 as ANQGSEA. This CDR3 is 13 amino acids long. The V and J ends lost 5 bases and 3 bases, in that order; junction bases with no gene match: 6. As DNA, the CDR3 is TGCAGCGTTTCCGGGACAGGCAACTACGAGCAGTACTTC. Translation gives CSVSGTGNYEQYF.